This is a list of T cell receptor beta chains from one sample in a study of persistence of HIV-infected CD4 T cells. Assay used: immunoSEQ multiplex PCR; TCRdb lists only in-frame clones, some missing. The sample has about 40,000 clones; over 65% are singletons. These receptors' targets are unknown. This specimen was cultured CD4+ T cells from PBMCs, taken from a patient who received antiretroviral therapy. These receptors were collected from an adult with HIV. The donor label of this sample is uncertain. CDR3s include the opening cysteine and the closing phenylalanine or tryptophan. A D gene is named only where the DNA matches it firmly. Clone size, where shown, is once, few, many, or a class for clones that have expanded.

j_call	v_call	clone_size	d_call	cdr3_nt	cdr3_aa
TRBJ1-3	TRBV10-3	.	.	TGTGCCACTGGCTCTGGAAACACCATATATTTT	CATGSGNTIYF
TRBJ1-5	TRBV18	.	TRBD1	TGTGCCAGCTCACAAAATACACCGGGACAGGGGGGAGGTAACCAGCCCCAGCATTTT	CASSQNTPGQGGGNQPQHF
TRBJ2-7	TRBV29-1	.	TRBD1	TGCAGCGTTGAACCGGGACAGGGAGGGTACGAGCAGTACTTC	CSVEPGQGGYEQYF
TRBJ2-2	TRBV6-5	.	TRBD1	TGTGCCAGCAGTTACTTACCGGGACAGGGGATCGGGGAGCTGTTTTTT	CASSYLPGQGIGELFF
TRBJ2-7	TRBV6-5	few	.	TGTGCCAGCTATTTCTCCTACGAGCAGTACTTC	CASYFSYEQYF
TRBJ2-1	TRBV27	.	TRBD1	TGTGCCAGCAGGGGACCCCGGGACAGGGGGTATTCCTATTACAATGAGCAGTTCTTC	CASRGPRDRGYSYYNEQFF
TRBJ2-3	TRBV2	once	.	TGTGCCAGCAGTGAACTTACGGGGGATCCTAGCACAGATACGCAGTATTTT	CASSELTGDPSTDTQYF
TRBJ1-5	TRBV19	.	TRBD1	TGTGCCAGTAGCGGACAGGTCAATCAGCCCCAGCATTTT	CASSGQVNQPQHF
TRBJ2-7	TRBV27	.	.	TGTGCCAGCAGTTTTACCAGGGGCGGCCCCTACGAGCAGTACTTC	CASSFTRGGPYEQYF
TRBJ2-3	TRBV30	.	TRBD2	TGTGCCTGCCGGACTAGATTATCAGATACGCAGTATTTT	CACRTRLSDTQYF
TRBJ1-1	TRBV19	few	TRBD1	TGTGCCAGTAGTATTCCAGGACAGGTTGGCACTGAAGCTTTCTTT	CASSIPGQVGTEAFF
TRBJ2-5	TRBV5-1	.	TRBD2	TGCGCCAGCAGCTTGTCGCGGGGGTCGAGGGAGACCCAGTACTTC	CASSLSRGSRETQYF
TRBJ2-3	TRBV7-2	.	.	TGTGCCAGCAGCTTGCGGGGACCTCACACAGATACGCAGTATTTT	CASSLRGPHTDTQYF
TRBJ2-2	TRBV18	.	TRBD1	TGTGCCAGCTCACCGGGACAGGGGGCCGCCGGGGAGCTGTTTTTT	CASSPGQGAAGELFF
TRBJ1-5	TRBV7-9	few	TRBD1	TGTGCCAGCAGCGCGGGACAGGGAATGGGTCAGCCCCAGCATTTT	CASSAGQGMGQPQHF
TRBJ1-4	TRBV30	.	.	TGTGCCTGGAGCCGTGGGGGGCTAAATGAAAAACTGTTTTTT	CAWSRGGLNEKLFF
TRBJ2-2	TRBV5-4	.	TRBD2	TGTGCCAGCAGCTTAGCGGGACTCCGGAACACCGGGGAGCTGTTTTTT	CASSLAGLRNTGELFF
TRBJ1-2	TRBV2	.	.	TGTGCCAGCAGTGAAGCGGAGTTCGGGATAGGGGCTGGCTACACCTTC	CASSEAEFGIGAGYTF
TRBJ1-2	TRBV28	.	.	TGTGCCAGCAGCGGGGGGGACTATGGCTACACCTTC	CASSGGDYGYTF
TRBJ1-5	TRBV19	few	TRBD1	TGTGCCAGTAGCTATCGCGCAGGGGGAGGGAATCAGCCCCAGCATTTT	CASSYRAGGGNQPQHF
TRBJ2-1	TRBV5-1	.	.	TGCGCCAGCAGCTTGGCGGGGCGGGGAAGCTCCTACAATGAGCAGTTCTTC	CASSLAGRGSSYNEQFF
TRBJ1-3	TRBV28	once	.	TGTGCCAGCAGGGGCAGCGTCCTCTCTGGAAACACCATATATTTT	CASRGSVLSGNTIYF
TRBJ1-1	TRBV7-2	.	.	TGTGCCAGCAGCTTAGCGCTGATAAACACTGAAGCTTTCTTT	CASSLALINTEAFF
TRBJ2-7	TRBV1	.	.	TGCACCAGCAGCCCTACGGTGGGCGGGACACCGTTCTACGAGCAGTACTTC	CTSSPTVGGTPFYEQYF
TRBJ1-5	TRBV5-1	.	.	TGCGCCAGCAGCTTGGGCGTGGGGGCGCGGCCCCAGCATTTT	CASSLGVGARPQHF
TRBJ1-3	TRBV5-1	.	.	TGCGCCAGCAGCTTGATCAGCAGCCCGGGCAACTCTGGAAACACCATATATTTT	CASSLISSPGNSGNTIYF
TRBJ1-1	TRBV29-1	few	.	TGCAGCGGGTCGAAGGGACAAAACACTGAAGCTTTCTTT	CSGSKGQNTEAFF
TRBJ2-2	TRBV6-2/TRBV6-3	.	.	TGTGCCAGCAGTTACCCGGGGGCGAACACCGGGGAGCTGTTTTTT	CASSYPGANTGELFF
TRBJ2-7	TRBV5-1	once	.	TGCGCCAGCAGCACAGAAAAAGGGCACGAGCAGTACTTC	CASSTEKGHEQYF
TRBJ2-3	TRBV5-1	.	TRBD1	TGCGCCAGCAGCTTGGGGTCGACAGGGGGGAAAGATACGCAGTATTTT	CASSLGSTGGKDTQYF
TRBJ1-2	TRBV18	.	.	TGTGCCAGCTCACCAGAGCAGGGGTATGGCTACACCTTC	CASSPEQGYGYTF
TRBJ1-2	TRBV6-1	.	TRBD1	TGTGCCAGCAGTGAAATAGGTTGGGACAGGCGATCTAACTATGGCTACACCTTC	CASSEIGWDRRSNYGYTF
TRBJ2-7	TRBV28	.	TRBD1	TGTGCCAGCAGTTCAAGCGGGACAGGGTACACCTACGAGCAGTACTTC	CASSSSGTGYTYEQYF
TRBJ1-5	TRBV6-6	.	.	TGTGCCAGCAGTTACTCGATGGGCGGGGGCTCTCAGCCCCAGCATTTT	CASSYSMGGGSQPQHF
TRBJ2-4	TRBV7-9	.	TRBD2	TGTGCCAGCAGCTTAGGCCTCACTAGCGGGGCTAACATTCAGTACTTC	CASSLGLTSGANIQYF
TRBJ2-1	TRBV7-9	.	TRBD2	TGTGCCAGCAGCCCGGGACTAGCGGGGTCCTACAATGAGCAGTTCTTC	CASSPGLAGSYNEQFF
TRBJ1-2	TRBV5-1	.	.	TGCGCCAGCAGCGAAACCCCGGGACCGCGCTATGGCTACACCTTC	CASSETPGPRYGYTF
TRBJ1-5	TRBV28	.	.	TGTGCCAGCACCCGTCTGACACCAAATCAGCCCCAGCATTTT	CASTRLTPNQPQHF
TRBJ2-2	TRBV6-5	.	.	TGTGCCAGCAGATGGGCTGCCACCGGGGAGCTGTTTTTT	CASRWAATGELFF
TRBJ2-1	TRBV6-5	.	TRBD1	TGTGCCAGCAACGGACAGGGAAACTACAATGAGCAGTTCTTC	CASNGQGNYNEQFF
TRBJ1-1	TRBV28	.	.	TGTGCCAGCAGTTTAACATCCCTGACAGGACGCCCTGAAGCTTTCTTT	CASSLTSLTGRPEAFF
TRBJ2-5	TRBV3-1/TRBV3-2	.	.	TGTGCCAGCAGCCAAGATTACGGCGGGGGCCCACAAGAGACCCAGTACTTC	CASSQDYGGGPQETQYF
TRBJ2-7	TRBV10-1	.	.	TGCGCCAGCAGTCGGGACCCTGACTCCTACGAGCAGTACTTC	CASSRDPDSYEQYF
TRBJ1-6	TRBV19	.	.	TGTGCCAGTATGTCGGGGCAAGATAATTCACCCCTCCACTTT	CASMSGQDNSPLHF
TRBJ1-5	TRBV5-5	.	TRBD1	TGTGCCAGCAGAGTCGGACAGGGGGCAATGGAGCCCCAGCATTTT	CASRVGQGAMEPQHF
TRBJ1-3	TRBV7-2	.	TRBD1	TGTGCCAGCAGAAAGGGACAGCCCTCTGGAAACACCATATATTTT	CASRKGQPSGNTIYF
TRBJ2-7	TRBV5-4	.	.	TGTGCCAGCAGCTTCTCCCGGGTAGGGTACTACGAGCAGTACTTC	CASSFSRVGYYEQYF
TRBJ2-3	TRBV13	.	.	TGTGCCAGCAGCTACCAACGGGGAAGCACAGATACGCAGTATTTT	CASSYQRGSTDTQYF
TRBJ1-1	TRBV6-1	.	TRBD1	TGTGCCAGCAGTCCGGACAGGACTGAAGCTTTCTTT	CASSPDRTEAFF